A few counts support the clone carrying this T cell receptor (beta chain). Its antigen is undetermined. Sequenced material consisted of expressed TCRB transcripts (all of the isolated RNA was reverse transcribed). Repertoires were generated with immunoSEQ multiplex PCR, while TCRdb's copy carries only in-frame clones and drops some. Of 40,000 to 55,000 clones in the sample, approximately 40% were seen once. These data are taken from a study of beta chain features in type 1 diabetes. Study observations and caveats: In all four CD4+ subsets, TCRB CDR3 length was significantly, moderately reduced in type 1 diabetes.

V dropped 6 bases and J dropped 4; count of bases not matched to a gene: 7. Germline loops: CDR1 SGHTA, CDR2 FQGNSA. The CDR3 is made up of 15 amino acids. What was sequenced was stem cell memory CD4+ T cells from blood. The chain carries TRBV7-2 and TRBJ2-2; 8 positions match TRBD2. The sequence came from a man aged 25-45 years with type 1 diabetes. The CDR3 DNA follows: TGTGCCAGCAGTCCGGGACTAGTGTTCACCGGGGAGCTGTTTTTT. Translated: CASSPGLVFTGELFF. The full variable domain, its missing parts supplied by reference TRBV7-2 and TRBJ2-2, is GAGVSQSPSNKVTEKGKDVELRCDPISGHTALYWYRQSLGQGLEFLIYFQGNSAPDKSGLPSDRFSAERTGGSVSTLTIQRTQQEDSAVYLCASSPGLVFTGELFFGEGSRLTVL.